The clone carrying this T cell receptor beta chain was detected once. These data belong to a study of blood T cell repertoires in COVID-19. Germline V gene lookup returns CDR1 SEHNR and CDR2 FQNEAQ (reference sequence). The V and J ends lost 1 base and 4 bases respectively, with 13 bases between them. The CDR3 is 15 residues long. Authors' analysis steps: Scientists estimated how many nucleated cells there were by amplifying reference gene primers. The protocol was immunoSEQ multiplex PCR, while the TCRdb copy is restricted to in-frame clones and leaves out a portion. V and J calls plus clone size are reproduced from that table; the DNA served to infer D and trimming. Altogether about 200,000 clones are present, about nine tenths being singletons, with the ten largest covering 3.5% to 4.5%.

This sequence joins TRBV7-9 and TRBJ1-2; D not resolved. This clonotype was obtained from a man aged 50 or older with acute or convalescent COVID-19. The sample taken for sequencing was peripheral blood. The DNA of the CDR3 is TGTGCCAGCAGCTTAGGCGGGAGGAACGGCTATGGCTACACCTTC. Amino acid sequence: CASSLGGRNGYGYTF.